These 13 T cell receptor beta chains originate from one sample sequenced in a study of response to subunit inactivated influenza vaccine. A single record per CDR3 protein comes from TCRdb applying MiXCR to the RT-PCR reads. The sample shows 750,000 to 850,000 distinct CDR3 sequences, less than 20% of them seen only once. Sequencing was performed on PBMCs from blood, taken 5 days after vaccination. The receptors here all came from a man aged 45-65 years who received an inactivated influenza vaccine.

The genes are TRBV28 and TRBJ1-2, with 8 bases fitting TRBD1. With 4 bases clipped from V and 2 bases from J, the junction kept 9 bases outside the gene matches. CDR3 length: 16 amino acids. CDR1 and CDR2 (germline): MDHEN, SYDVKM. CDR3 DNA sequence: TGTGCCAGCAGTTCGCGGCGGACAGGGTTGAACTATGGCTACACCTTC. Protein: CASSSRRTGLNYGYTF.

The rearrangement links TRBV28 to TRBJ1-1; no firm D call. V lost 1 base and J lost 5, with 14 bases in between. CDR1 and CDR2 (germline): MDHEN, SYDVKM. The CDR3 consists of 15 residues. CDR3 in amino acids: CASSLFTTEGTEAFF. DNA of the CDR3: TGTGCCAGCAGTTTATTTACTACAGAAGGGACTGAAGCTTTCTTT.

This clonotype came up a few times. The chain employs TRBV10-3 and TRBJ1-3, with D perhaps matching TRBD1 (5 bases). Germline V gene sequence: CDR1 ENHRY, CDR2 SYGVKD. The CDR3 loop spans 13 amino acids. V lost 4 bases, J lost 4 bases, and 8 bases lay in between. CDR3 DNA: TGTGCCATCAGTGTCCGACAGGGAAACACCATATATTTT. Translating it yields CAISVRQGNTIYF.

This chain links TRBV20-1 with TRBJ2-1, with 14 positions matching TRBD2. CDR3 size: 19 residues. Germline assignment: CDR1 DFQATT and CDR2 SNEGSKA (reference sequence). V was clipped by 2 bases and J by 0 bases; unmatched bases: 9. The CDR3 sequence is CSARFRGLAGGHSYNEQFF. CDR3 DNA: TGCAGTGCTAGATTTCGCGGACTAGCGGGAGGCCACTCCTACAATGAGCAGTTCTTC.

The chain employs TRBV4-3 and TRBJ2-6; 8 bases line up with TRBD1. This CDR3 is built from 18 residues. The germline V gene encodes CDR1 LGHNA and CDR2 YSLEER. The V segment lost 0 bases and the J segment 1 base; nucleotides outside the gene matches: 5. CDR3 in DNA: TGCGCCAGCAGCCAAGAGCAGGGGGCGCAATCTGGGGCCAACGTCCTGACTTTC. Its translation: CASSQEQGAQSGANVLTF.

As regards this clonotype: A junction boundary mismatches the germline segment, possibly from a read error. The chain recombines TRBV12-3 or TRBV12-4 with TRBJ2-3; D possibly corresponds to TRBD2 (6 bases). The CDR3 runs to 16 residues. For the CDR3, the DNA is TGTGCCAGCAGTTTAAAACGTAGCGGCATCGCAGAAACGCAGTATTTT. Its protein product is CASSLKRSGIAETQYF.

J is TRBJ2-7 and V is TRBV7-8, with D unresolved. Germline lookup yields CDR1 SGHVS and CDR2 FQNEAQ. Trimming shortened V by 4 bases and J by 6 bases, and 13 bases separated the two germline ends. CDR3 length equals 13 residues. CDR3 DNA sequence: TGTGCCAGCAGCTCCCCGCTAGTACCCGAGCAGTACTTC. This sequence encodes CASSSPLVPEQYF.

This chain uses TRBV6-6 with TRBJ2-4; TRBD2 aligns across 8 bases. V gave up 11 bases and J gave up 11 bases; unmatched junction bases: 11. Germline V gives CDR1 MNHNY, CDR2 SVGAGI (reference sequence). The CDR3 has 12 residues. The CDR3 sequence is CAGGGSGAVQYF. The CDR3 DNA follows: TGTGCCGGGGGGGGTAGCGGGGCCGTTCAGTACTTC.

This clonotype was counted only a few times. This rearrangement joins TRBV12-3 or TRBV12-4 to TRBJ2-3, with D hard to call. The CDR3 runs 15 residues. The germline V and J ends were trimmed by 5 bases and 3 bases, with 15 bases remaining between them. The CDR3 nucleotides read TGTGCCAGCAGTCCCGGACCCCCCGAGACAGATACGCAGTATTTT. This gives the protein CASSPGPPETDTQYF.

This clonotype was found a few times. The gene calls are TRBV6-1 and TRBJ1-1; 9 nucleotides agree with TRBD1. Looked up from germline, CDR1 is MNHNS and CDR2 is SASEGT. The CDR3 covers 17 residues. V was pared by 6 bases and J by 9 bases, with 20 bases of the junction left unmatched. CDR3 region: CASRETTDGTGSIQAFF. The DNA of the CDR3 is TGTGCCAGCAGAGAGACAACGGACGGGACAGGGAGTATCCAAGCTTTCTTT.

In this sample, this clonotype turned up a few times. The chain recombines TRBV3-1 with TRBJ2-2, with TRBD2 as a possible D gene (5 bases). The CDR3 is made up of 15 amino acids. Germline CDR1 is LGHDT and CDR2 is YNNKEL (reference sequence). With 4 bases removed from V and 5 bases from J, the gap between germline ends came to 14 bases. The CDR3 nucleotides are TGTGCCAGCAGCCTCCCTTCGAGGACTACCGGGGAGCTGTTTTTT. Residues: CASSLPSRTTGELFF.

This clonotype is labeled medium-sized (0.01 to 0.1%). This sequence joins TRBV12-3 or TRBV12-4 and TRBJ2-3; tentative D call: TRBD2 (5 bases). V lost 7 bases and J 8 bases, leaving 19 bases between the germline ends. The length of the CDR3 is 14 residues. CDR3 DNA sequence: TGTGCCAGCACCCCGGGATCGCGGACGGGTACGCAGTATTTT. Residues: CASTPGSRTGTQYF.

The rearrangement links TRBV20-1 to TRBJ2-4, with TRBD1 matching over 7 bases. CDR1 and CDR2 (germline): DFQATT, SNEGSKA (reference sequence). This CDR3 comprises 15 residues. Trimming cost V 1 base and J 4 bases; bases outside gene matches: 7. CDR3 DNA: TGCAGTGCTAGAGGACTTAGACAGGGTAAAAACATTCAGTACTTC. It yields the protein CSARGLRQGKNIQYF.